The clone carrying this TCR beta chain showed up many times. Its antigen is unidentified. The researchers obtained blood RNA from unsorted whole blood and also extracted germline DNA. The CDR3 has 15 amino acids. Between the trimmed V and J ends, which lost 2 bases and 4 bases, there was a span of 11 bases. Germline V lookup: CDR1 MNHNS, CDR2 SASEGT. The data stem from a study of tumor-infiltrating lymphocytes in primary liver carcinoma. Overall study results and limits: Tumors had a top-250-clone fraction that was significantly higher than blood (p = 0.039).

Starting from around 500 ng of total RNA, TCR beta cDNA was produced with a primer in the constant region. Three nested multiplex PCR rounds, a slightly modified ARM-PCR, produced the libraries for TCR beta. TRBV1-TRBV30 forward and Cbeta reverse primers drove the first two roughly 10-cycle rounds. TCRdb analysed the multiplex PCR reads with MiXCR anew, one entry per CDR3 protein. Of 310,000 or so distinct CDR3 sequences listed, around 50% are singletons. The sequence was collected from a woman younger than 45 with primary liver carcinoma and hepatitis B virus infection. The chain has TRBV6-1 and TRBJ2-2; D perhaps matches TRBD1 (6 bases). The sequenced material came from peripheral blood. CDR3 sequence reads: CASSEQGRSTGELFF. In nucleotides, the CDR3 is TGTGCCAGCAGTGAACAGGGGAGAAGCACCGGGGAGCTGTTTTTT.